Listed here is a single T cell receptor beta chain. Antigen specificity is unknown. 60 Vbeta and 13 Jbeta primers were used in PCR. Sequencing was performed with immunoSEQ multiplex PCR; in TCRdb, only in-frame clones are kept and a portion is missing. The table includes 150,000 to 200,000 clones, 81% detected once. The data are from a study of cytomegalovirus exposure and HLA in healthy donors. Turning to the study itself: The roughly 100 million unique TCR beta sequences, from 150 million to 200 million T cells, were found by an earlier analysis. Study observations and caveats: An assumption of roughly uniform sequencing depth across donors underlay the presence/absence analyses.

The CDR3 spans 16 residues. V lost 5 bases, J lost 9 bases, and 14 bases stayed unmatched. The germline CDR1 and CDR2 sequences are SGHTA and FQGNSA. All donors participated as healthy donors of bone marrow. The sequence derives from a woman in her forties or fifties in good health and CMV-seronegative. Sequenced material: PBMCs. The chain recombines TRBV7-2 with TRBJ2-1, with TRBD2 matching 9 bases. The CDR3 nucleotides are TGTGCCAGCAGCGAGCAGGGCGGGGGGGGGTTGGCTGAGCAGTTCTTC. Its protein product is CASSEQGGGGLAEQFF.